This T cell receptor (beta chain) was recovered during a study of shared clonotypes between healthy human individuals. Naive CD8 cells were CD45RO-negative, positively selected for CCR7, excluding terminally differentiated effector memory CD45RA+ cells. Measured with immunoSEQ multiplex PCR; TCRdb has only the in-frame clones, and not every one. Of about 2 million clones listed, approximately 94% are singletons. There are 15 residues in the CDR3. The V end lost 0 bases, the J end lost 4 bases, and 15 bases lay between the germline ends. Germline lookup yields CDR1 GTSNPN and CDR2 SVGIG (reference sequence).

This sequence joins TRBV30 and TRBJ1-2; D call uncertain. The clonotype was recovered from a man aged 18 to 30 in good health. The sample was naive CD8+ T cells sorted from blood. CDR3 sequence: CAWSVYEVESYGYTF. The CDR3 DNA follows: TGTGCCTGGAGTGTCTACGAGGTAGAAAGCTATGGCTACACCTTC.